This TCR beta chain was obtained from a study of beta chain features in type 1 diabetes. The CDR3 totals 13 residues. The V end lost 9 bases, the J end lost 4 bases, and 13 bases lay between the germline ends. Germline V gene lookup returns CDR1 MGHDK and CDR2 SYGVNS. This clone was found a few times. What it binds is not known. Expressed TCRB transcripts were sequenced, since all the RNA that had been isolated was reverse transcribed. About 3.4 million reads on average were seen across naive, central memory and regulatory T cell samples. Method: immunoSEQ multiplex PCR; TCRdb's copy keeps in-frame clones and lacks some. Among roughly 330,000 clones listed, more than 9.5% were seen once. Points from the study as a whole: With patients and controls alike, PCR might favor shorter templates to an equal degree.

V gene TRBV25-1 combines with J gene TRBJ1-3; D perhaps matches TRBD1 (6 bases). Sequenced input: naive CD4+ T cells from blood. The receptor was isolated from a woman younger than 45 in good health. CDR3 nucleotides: TGTGCCAGTGAGACAGGTTCCGGAAACACCATATATTTT. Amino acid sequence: CASETGSGNTIYF.